This T cell receptor (beta chain) was obtained from a study of cytomegalovirus exposure and HLA in healthy donors. Whole-study findings and limits: Immune exposure information available was restricted to CMV serostatus. It has been reported that TCR beta sequences accurately predicted the HLA-A and HLA-B alleles of most subjects. In a later analysis, at a false discovery rate of 0.05, roughly 17,000 TCR beta sequences were associated with HLA alleles. Rates of TCR association differed by HLA locus in a later analysis, with DRB1 highest and HLA-C lowest.

Germline loops: CDR1 LGHNA, CDR2 YNFKEQ. V lost 1 base and J 10 bases, leaving 14 bases between the germline ends. The CDR3 spans 14 residues. This PCR relied on a set of 60 Vbeta primers and 13 Jbeta primers. Clones were sequenced by immunoSEQ multiplex PCR, and TCRdb holds only the in-frame ones, with some missing. The table records roughly 120,000 clones, over 60% of them present only once. A note on this clone: The antigen is undetermined.

This rearrangement joins TRBV4-2 to TRBJ2-1; tentatively, D is TRBD2 (7 bases). The TCR comes from a woman in her forties in good health and CMV-seropositive. The specimen was PBMCs. The CDR3 loop is CASSQAGGFREQFF. The CDR3 DNA sequence: TGTGCCAGCAGCCAAGCGGGGGGCTTCAGGGAGCAGTTCTTC.